Each of the 24 T cell receptor beta chains below was sequenced from the same sample in a study of control samples from healthy donors and cancer patients. Clones were sequenced by immunoSEQ multiplex PCR, and TCRdb holds only the in-frame ones, with some missing. The sample holds 180,000 or so clones; 93% are singletons and the top ten take 4.1%. Sample: blood. Receptor source: a woman aged 55-69 years in good health.

The chain is built from TRBV28 and TRBJ2-7; D not resolved. In germline, CDR1 is MDHEN, CDR2 SYDVKM. The ends were cut back, 2 bases at V and 7 bases at J, with 3 bases in the middle. This CDR3 comprises 10 residues. The CDR3 region has the DNA TGTGCCAGCAGTTTACATGAGCAGTACTTC. Its translation: CASSLHEQYF.

In DNA, the CDR3 is TGTGCCAGCAGTTATACGGCCGCCTCCTATAATTCACCCCTCCACTTT. Its translation is CASSYTAASYNSPLHF. V gene TRBV6-5 combines with J gene TRBJ1-6; D is undetermined. Between the trimmed V and J ends, which lost 3 bases and 0 bases, there was a span of 9 bases. The CDR3 has 16 amino acids. Looked up from germline, CDR1 is MNHEY and CDR2 is SVGAGI.

This clone was counted only a few times. The chain combines TRBV19 with TRBJ1-1, with TRBD1 matching 7 bases. The J segment lost 6 bases and the V segment lost 6 bases, leaving 16 bases of the junction unmatched. The CDR3 has 16 amino acids. Germline CDR1 reads LNHDA; CDR2 reads SQIVND (reference sequence). The CDR3 DNA reads as TGTGCCAGTAGCCCCGGGACAGTCTCCCTTTCAGCTGAAGCTTTCTTT. It is translated as CASSPGTVSLSAEAFF.

The chain is built from TRBV5-1 and TRBJ2-7; TRBD2 agrees at 9 bases. CDR1 and CDR2 (germline): SGHRS, YFSETQ. The CDR3 is 21 residues long. V dropped 1 base and J dropped 0; count of bases not matched to a gene: 20. The CDR3 nucleotides are TGCGCCAGCAGCTTGAGGGCGTCGAGCGGGGGGCTCTCTGCGATCTCCTACGAGCAGTACTTC. Its protein is CASSLRASSGGLSAISYEQYF.

This chain joins TRBV7-9 and TRBJ2-5; no definite D call. With 5 bases removed from V and 5 bases from J, the gap between germline ends came to 12 bases. Germline-derived CDR1 and CDR2 are SEHNR and FQNEAQ (reference sequence). The CDR3 spans 13 residues. CDR3: CASSQQGTETQYF. The DNA for the CDR3 is TGTGCCAGCAGCCAGCAAGGTACGGAGACCCAGTACTTC.

V usage is TRBV11-2 and J usage is TRBJ2-7, with TRBD2 matching 8 bases. V lost 5 bases and J lost 2; bases outside the gene matches: 8. Germline assignment: CDR1 SGHAT and CDR2 FQNNGV. The CDR3 totals 15 residues. The CDR3 sequence: CASSPRGTSTYEQYF. The CDR3 DNA reads as TGTGCCAGCAGCCCTCGGGGGACTAGTACCTACGAGCAGTACTTC.

The V gene is TRBV9, the J gene TRBJ1-2; weak D call: TRBD1 (6 bases). Germline loops: CDR1 SGDLS, CDR2 YYNGEE. This CDR3 has 13 amino acids. V gave up 0 bases and J gave up 10 bases, with 13 bases separating them. The CDR3 region has the DNA TGTGCCAGCAGCGTAGGGGGGGCAGGGCCCTACACCTTC. Protein product: CASSVGGAGPYTF.

The chain employs TRBV5-4 and TRBJ1-4; no clear D. Germline CDR1 is SGHNT and CDR2 is YYREEE (reference sequence). This CDR3 is built from 14 residues. Trimming pared 3 bases from V and 2 bases from J, leaving 8 bases between. CDR3 DNA: TGTGCCAGCAGCTCCCCTAGTACTAATGAAAAACTGTTTTTT. Translated, it gives CASSSPSTNEKLFF.

This rearrangement joins TRBV7-2 to TRBJ2-7, with no clear D. Trimming took 2 bases from V and 2 from J, leaving 10 bases between them. This CDR3 has 14 residues. Germline-derived CDR1 and CDR2 are SGHTA and FQGNSA. CDR3: CASSLYGPTYEQYF. In DNA, the CDR3 is TGTGCCAGCAGCTTATATGGACCGACCTACGAGCAGTACTTC.

The gene calls are TRBV10-2 and TRBJ1-1; D may be TRBD1 (6 bases). Germline-derived CDR1 and CDR2 are WSHSY and SAAADI. This CDR3 is 13 amino acids long. Trimming removed 2 bases from V and 3 bases from J, with 7 bases in between. As DNA, the CDR3 is TGCGCCAGCAGTGAGCAGGGGTACACTGAAGCTTTCTTT. Translation gives CASSEQGYTEAFF.

The chain recombines TRBV19 with TRBJ2-5; D may be TRBD1 or TRBD2 (5 bases each). Trimming removed 4 bases at V and 5 bases at J, with 17 bases between. Germline CDR1 is LNHDA and CDR2 is SQIVND (reference sequence). This CDR3 is built from 15 residues. CDR3: CASSNLGQTGETQYF. CDR3 coding DNA: TGTGCCAGTAGTAATCTCGGACAAACGGGGGAGACCCAGTACTTC. Looking up the rest from reference TRBV19 and TRBJ2-5 gives the full variable domain: DGGITQSPKYLFRKEGQNVTLSCEQNLNHDAMYWYRQDPGQGLRLIYYSQIVNDFQKGDIAEGYSVSREKKESFPLTVTSAQKNPTAFYLCASSNLGQTGETQYFGPGTRLLVL.

The V call is TRBV6-5, the J call TRBJ1-5; D not certain. Trimming took off 0 bases at V and 7 bases at J, with 7 bases between the two ends. Germline CDR1 reads MNHEY; CDR2 reads SVGAGI. The CDR3 has 13 residues. This chain's CDR3 is CASSYSRRQPQHF. In nucleotides, the CDR3 is TGTGCCAGCAGTTACTCTCGGCGCCAGCCCCAGCATTTT.

This rearrangement joins TRBV29-1 to TRBJ1-2, with D perhaps TRBD1 (6 bases). The CDR3 has 14 residues. Trimming cost V 4 bases and J 0 bases, with 12 bases left between them. Looked up from germline, CDR1 is SQVTM and CDR2 is ANQGSEA. This chain's CDR3 is CSVARDNPNYGYTF. The CDR3 bases are TGCAGCGTTGCCCGGGACAACCCTAACTATGGCTACACCTTC.

This rearrangement joins TRBV18 to TRBJ2-2, with TRBD1 matching over 8 bases. V dropped 2 bases and J dropped 4; count of bases not matched to a gene: 6. Germline CDR1 KGHSH, CDR2 LQKENI. The CDR3 spans 16 residues. The CDR3 DNA is TGTGCCAGCTCACCATGGTCAACAGGGGGCACCGGGGAGCTGTTTTTT. The encoded protein is CASSPWSTGGTGELFF.

The chain links TRBV5-1 to TRBJ1-5; D not certain. Trimming cost V 1 base and J 1 base, with 3 bases left between them. CDR1 and CDR2 (germline): SGHRS, YFSETQ. This CDR3 is built from 13 residues. The CDR3 DNA follows: TGCGCCAGCAGCTTGAGCAGCAATCAGCCCCAGCATTTT. Its protein is CASSLSSNQPQHF.

CDR3 coding DNA: TGCAGTGCTAGTTGGTGGGGGGGCTTTGGTACGCAGTATTTT. Its translation: CSASWWGGFGTQYF. This chain links TRBV20-1 with TRBJ2-3; D may be TRBD2 (7 bases). Per the germline V gene, CDR1 is DFQATT and CDR2 is SNEGSKA (reference sequence). CDR3 size: 14 residues. V was shortened by 3 bases and J by 8 bases, with 18 bases between the two germline ends.

The gene calls are TRBV10-3 and TRBJ1-5; 7 bases are a match to TRBD1. The trim removed 4 bases at V and 7 bases at J, leaving 4 bases unmatched. Germline lookup yields CDR1 ENHRY and CDR2 SYGVKD. The CDR3 is 13 amino acids. The CDR3 protein is CAISGGGGQPQHF. In DNA, the CDR3 is TGTGCCATCAGTGGAGGGGGCGGGCAGCCCCAGCATTTT.

The gene calls are TRBV7-9 and TRBJ2-7, with TRBD1 matching over 11 bases. V dropped 2 bases and J dropped 1; count of bases not matched to a gene: 1. Germline lookup yields CDR1 SEHNR and CDR2 FQNEAQ (reference sequence). CDR3 length: 15 amino acids. The CDR3 DNA reads as TGTGCCAGCAGCTTATGGGACAGGGGGTCCTACGAGCAGTACTTC. It codes for CASSLWDRGSYEQYF. The full variable domain, completed using reference TRBV7-9 and TRBJ2-7, is DTGVSQNPRHKITKRGQNVTFRCDPISEHNRLYWYRQTLGQGPEFLTYFQNEAQLEKSRLLSDRFSAERPKGSFSTLEIQRTEQGDSAMYLCASSLWDRGSYEQYFGPGTRLTVT.

The rearrangement joins TRBV12-3 or TRBV12-4 to TRBJ2-7; D call uncertain. CDR3 length: 13 amino acids. The V gene lost 6 bases and the J gene lost 8 bases, with 17 bases spanning the gap. The CDR3 DNA follows: TGTGCCAGCAGCCCTTCTGGTGGTTACAAGCAGTACTTC. Translated, it gives CASSPSGGYKQYF.

The CDR3 nucleotides are TGTGCCAGCAGTTTTGCTCGTTTAGGGGCTTTCTTT. It specifies CASSFARLGAFF. The chain has TRBV12-3 or TRBV12-4 and TRBJ1-1; unclear D gene. V gave up 3 bases and J gave up 11 bases, with 13 bases separating them. This CDR3 is built from 12 residues.

V and J are TRBV5-4 and TRBJ2-7; D ambiguous. From germline, CDR1 is SGHNT and CDR2 YYREEE (reference sequence). The CDR3 length is 14 residues. The germline V and J ends were trimmed by 4 bases and 1 base, with 12 bases remaining between them. CDR3 in DNA: TGTGCCAGCAGCGCACAGAAGGGTTCCTACGAGCAGTACTTC. Its translation is CASSAQKGSYEQYF.

This clone appeared once. The J gene is TRBJ1-6, the V gene TRBV7-9; tentatively, D is TRBD1 (5 bases). CDR3 size: 17 residues. Germline V gene sequence: CDR1 SEHNR, CDR2 FQNEAQ (reference sequence). Trimming removed 1 base at V and 3 bases at J, with 13 bases between. In DNA, the CDR3 is TGTGCCAGCAGCTTAGGCAGAAGGGGATTCTATAATTCACCCCTCCACTTT. It codes for CASSLGRRGFYNSPLHF. Full variable domain (missing parts from reference TRBV7-9 and TRBJ1-6): DTGVSQNPRHKITKRGQNVTFRCDPISEHNRLYWYRQTLGQGPEFLTYFQNEAQLEKSRLLSDRFSAERPKGSFSTLEIQRTEQGDSAMYLCASSLGRRGFYNSPLHFGNGTRLTVT.

V is TRBV11-2 and J is TRBJ1-3; D remains unclear. The germline V and J ends were trimmed by 2 bases and 0 bases, with 8 bases remaining between them. The CDR3 is 15 amino acids. CDR1 is SGHAT and CDR2 is FQNNGV in the germline V gene. The CDR3 DNA follows: TGTGCCAGCAGCTTAACAAGGTTCTCTGGAAACACCATATATTTT. Protein product: CASSLTRFSGNTIYF.

In this sample, this clone turned up a few times. The rearrangement links TRBV5-1 to TRBJ2-5; TRBD2 agrees at 15 bases. The ends lost 4 bases at V and 4 bases at J; junction bases unmatched: 5. The CDR3 runs 16 residues. Germline V lookup: CDR1 SGHRS, CDR2 YFSETQ. CDR3: CASSLLGLAGGETQYF. DNA of the CDR3: TGCGCCAGCAGCCTTCTGGGACTAGCGGGAGGAGAGACCCAGTACTTC.